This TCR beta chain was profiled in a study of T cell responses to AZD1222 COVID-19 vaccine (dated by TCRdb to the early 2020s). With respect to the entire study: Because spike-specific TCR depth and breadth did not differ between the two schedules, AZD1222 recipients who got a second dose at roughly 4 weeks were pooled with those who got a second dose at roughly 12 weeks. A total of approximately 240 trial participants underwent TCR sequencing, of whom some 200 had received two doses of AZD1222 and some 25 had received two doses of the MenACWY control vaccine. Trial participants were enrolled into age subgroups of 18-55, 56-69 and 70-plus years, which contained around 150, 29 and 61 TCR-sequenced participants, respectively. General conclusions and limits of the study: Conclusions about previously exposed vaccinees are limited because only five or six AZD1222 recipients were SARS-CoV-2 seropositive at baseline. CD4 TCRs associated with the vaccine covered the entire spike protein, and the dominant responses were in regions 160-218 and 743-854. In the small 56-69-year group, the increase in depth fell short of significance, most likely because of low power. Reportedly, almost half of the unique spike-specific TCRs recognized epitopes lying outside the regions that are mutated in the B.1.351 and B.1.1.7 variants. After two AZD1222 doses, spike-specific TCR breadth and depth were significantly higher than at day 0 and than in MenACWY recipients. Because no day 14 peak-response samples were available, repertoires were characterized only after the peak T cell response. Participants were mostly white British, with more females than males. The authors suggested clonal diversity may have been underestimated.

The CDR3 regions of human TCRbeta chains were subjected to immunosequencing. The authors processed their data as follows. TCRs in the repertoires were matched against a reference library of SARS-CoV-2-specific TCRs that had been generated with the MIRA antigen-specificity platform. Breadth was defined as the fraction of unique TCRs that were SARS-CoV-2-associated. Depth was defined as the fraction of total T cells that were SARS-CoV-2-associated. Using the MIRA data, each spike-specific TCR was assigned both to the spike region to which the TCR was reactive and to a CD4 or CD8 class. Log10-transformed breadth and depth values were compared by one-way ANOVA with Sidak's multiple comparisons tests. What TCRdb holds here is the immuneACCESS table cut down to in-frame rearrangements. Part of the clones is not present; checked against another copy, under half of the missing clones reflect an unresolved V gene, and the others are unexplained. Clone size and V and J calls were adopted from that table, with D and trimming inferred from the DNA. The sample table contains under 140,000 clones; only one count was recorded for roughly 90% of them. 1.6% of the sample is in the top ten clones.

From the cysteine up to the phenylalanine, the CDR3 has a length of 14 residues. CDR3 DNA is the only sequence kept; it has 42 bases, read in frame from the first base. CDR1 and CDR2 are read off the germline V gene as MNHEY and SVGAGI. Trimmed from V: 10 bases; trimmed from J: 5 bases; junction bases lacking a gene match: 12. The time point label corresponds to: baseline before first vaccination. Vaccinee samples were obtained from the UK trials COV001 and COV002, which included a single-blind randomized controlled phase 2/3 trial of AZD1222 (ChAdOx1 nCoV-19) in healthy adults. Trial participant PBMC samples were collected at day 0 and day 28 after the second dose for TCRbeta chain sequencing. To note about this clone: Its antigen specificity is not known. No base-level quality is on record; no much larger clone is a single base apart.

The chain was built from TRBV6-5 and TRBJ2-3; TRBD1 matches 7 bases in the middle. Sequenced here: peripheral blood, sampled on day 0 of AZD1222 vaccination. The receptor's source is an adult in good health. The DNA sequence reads TGTGCCACCTCCCCGACAGGGAAGTTAGATACGCAGTATTTT. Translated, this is CATSPTGKLDTQYF.